A selection of T cell receptor beta chains follows, all from one sample in a study of cytomegalovirus exposure and HLA in healthy donors. Assay: immunoSEQ multiplex PCR; the TCRdb copy retains only in-frame clones and omits some. Its listing shows approximately 120,000 clones. Sequencing was done on a sample of PBMCs. The receptors originated from a man in his thirties or forties in good health and CMV-seronegative. CDR3s include the opening cysteine and the closing phenylalanine or tryptophan. A D gene is named only where the DNA matches it firmly.

V gene,J gene,D gene,CDR3 DNA,CDR3 protein
TRBV5-4,TRBJ1-1,-,TGTGCCAGCAGCCCCGGGCAGGGGAGTACTGAAGCTTTCTTT,CASSPGQGSTEAFF
TRBV5-8,TRBJ2-5,TRBD2,TGTGCCAGCAGCTTGACGGGGCTAGCGGGCCAAGAGACCCAGTACTTC,CASSLTGLAGQETQYF
TRBV25-1,TRBJ1-2,-,TGTGCCAGCGGAGGCTACTATGGCTACACCTTC,CASGGYYGYTF
TRBV14,TRBJ2-3,-,TGTGCCAGCAGCAATAACAGGTCGACAGATACGCAGTATTTT,CASSNNRSTDTQYF
TRBV5-1,TRBJ1-1,TRBD1,TGCGCCAGCAGCTTGGAGGAACAGGGGAATAGCCCCTTCTTT,CASSLEEQGNSPFF
TRBV5-4,TRBJ2-3,-,TGTGCCAGCAGCTTGGATTGGAGGTCGGCAGTTACGCAGTATTTT,CASSLDWRSAVTQYF
TRBV4-1,TRBJ1-4,TRBD1,TGCGCCAGCAGCGTTCGACCGGGACAGCAAAATGAAAAACTGTTTTTT,CASSVRPGQQNEKLFF
TRBV10-3,TRBJ2-3,TRBD2,TGTGCCATCAGCCAGACTAGCCCCCAGGATACGCAGTATTTT,CAISQTSPQDTQYF
TRBV19,TRBJ1-1,TRBD1,TGTGCCAGTTTTGACAGGGCGGACACTGAAGCTTTCTTT,CASFDRADTEAFF
TRBV10-2,TRBJ1-5,TRBD1,TGCGCCAGCAGTGGTACCGGGACAGAATATAGCAATCAGCCCCAGCATTTT,CASSGTGTEYSNQPQHF
TRBV6-5,TRBJ1-2,TRBD1,TGTGCCAGCAGTTCGACAGGGGGCAACTATGGCTACACCTTC,CASSSTGGNYGYTF
TRBV2,TRBJ2-1,-,TGTGCCAGCAGTGGGGGCAGGATCCCCTACAATGAGCAGTTCTTC,CASSGGRIPYNEQFF
TRBV4-3,TRBJ2-1,-,TGCGCCAGCAGCCAAAGGCAGGCCTCCTACAATGAGCAGTTCTTC,CASSQRQASYNEQFF
TRBV7-2,TRBJ2-7,-,TGTGCCAGCAGCTTTCGACAGGCCTCCTACGAGCAGTACTTC,CASSFRQASYEQYF
TRBV7-8,TRBJ2-7,TRBD2,TGTGCCAGCAGCTTTCGGCGGGAGGGCCTTTACGAGCAGTACTTC,CASSFRREGLYEQYF
TRBV7-3,TRBJ2-2,TRBD1,TGTGCCAGCAGCCCGCAGGGGGACACCGGGGAGCTGTTTTTT,CASSPQGDTGELFF
TRBV14,TRBJ2-1,TRBD1,TGTGCCAGCAGCCAAGGGGACAGGGGGTACTACAATGAGCAGTTCTTC,CASSQGDRGYYNEQFF
TRBV11-2,TRBJ2-2,-,TGTGCCAGCAGCTTAGGGCGGCTAGTTTACACCGGGGAGCTGTTTTTT,CASSLGRLVYTGELFF
TRBV27,TRBJ1-5,-,TGTGCCAGCAGTCCCGGGGGTAGCAATCAGCCCCAGCATTTT,CASSPGGSNQPQHF
TRBV7-8,TRBJ1-1,-,TGTGCCAGCAGCTTTGGGCCGAACACTGAAGCTTTCTTT,CASSFGPNTEAFF